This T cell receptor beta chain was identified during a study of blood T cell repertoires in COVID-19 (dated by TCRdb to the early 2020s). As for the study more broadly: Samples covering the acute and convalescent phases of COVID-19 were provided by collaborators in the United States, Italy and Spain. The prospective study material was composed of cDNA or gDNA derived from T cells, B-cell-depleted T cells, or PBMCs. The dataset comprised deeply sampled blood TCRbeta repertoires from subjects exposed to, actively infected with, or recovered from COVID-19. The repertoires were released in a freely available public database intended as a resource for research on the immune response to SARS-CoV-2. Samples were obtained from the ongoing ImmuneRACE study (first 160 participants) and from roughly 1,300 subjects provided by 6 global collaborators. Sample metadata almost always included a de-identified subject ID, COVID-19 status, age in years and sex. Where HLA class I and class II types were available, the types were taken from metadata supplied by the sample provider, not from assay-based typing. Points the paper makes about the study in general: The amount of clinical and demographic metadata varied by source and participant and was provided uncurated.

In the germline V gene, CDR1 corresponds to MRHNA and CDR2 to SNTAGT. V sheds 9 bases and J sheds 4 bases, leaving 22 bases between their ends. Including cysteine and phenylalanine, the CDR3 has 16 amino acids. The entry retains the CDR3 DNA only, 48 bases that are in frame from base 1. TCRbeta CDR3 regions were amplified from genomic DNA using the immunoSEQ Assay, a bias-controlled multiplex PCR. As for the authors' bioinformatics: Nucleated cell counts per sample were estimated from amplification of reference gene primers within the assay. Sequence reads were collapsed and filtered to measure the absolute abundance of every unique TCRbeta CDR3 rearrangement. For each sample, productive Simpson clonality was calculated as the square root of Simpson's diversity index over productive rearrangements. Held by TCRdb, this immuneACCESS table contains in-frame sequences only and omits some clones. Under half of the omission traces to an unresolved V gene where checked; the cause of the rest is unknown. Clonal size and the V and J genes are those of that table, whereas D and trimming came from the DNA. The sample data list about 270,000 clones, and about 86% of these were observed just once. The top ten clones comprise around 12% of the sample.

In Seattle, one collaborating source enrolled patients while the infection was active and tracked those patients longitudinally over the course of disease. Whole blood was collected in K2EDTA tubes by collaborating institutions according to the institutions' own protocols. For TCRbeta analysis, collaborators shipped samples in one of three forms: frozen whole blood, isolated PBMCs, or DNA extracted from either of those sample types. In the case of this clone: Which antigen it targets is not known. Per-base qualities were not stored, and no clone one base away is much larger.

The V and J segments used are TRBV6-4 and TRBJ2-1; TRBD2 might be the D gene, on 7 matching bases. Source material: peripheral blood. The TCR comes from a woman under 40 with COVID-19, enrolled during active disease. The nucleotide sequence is TGTGCCAGGGACCCGGGGGCCGGACTAGAGTACAATGAGCAGTTCTTC. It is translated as CARDPGAGLEYNEQFF.